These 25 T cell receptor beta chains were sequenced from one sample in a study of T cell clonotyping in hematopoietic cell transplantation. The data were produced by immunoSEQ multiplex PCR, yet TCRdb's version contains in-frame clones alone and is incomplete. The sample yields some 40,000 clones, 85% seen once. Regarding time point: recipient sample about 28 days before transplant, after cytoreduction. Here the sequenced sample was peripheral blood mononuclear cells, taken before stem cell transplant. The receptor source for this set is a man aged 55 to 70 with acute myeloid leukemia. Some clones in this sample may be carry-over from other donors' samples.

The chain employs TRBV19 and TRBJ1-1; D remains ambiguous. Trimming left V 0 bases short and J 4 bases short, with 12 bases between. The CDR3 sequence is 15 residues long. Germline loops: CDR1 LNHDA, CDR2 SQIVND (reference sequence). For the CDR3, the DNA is TGTGCCAGTAGTATAGATGGCAGGAGTCTCACTGAAGCTTTCTTT. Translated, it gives CASSIDGRSLTEAFF.

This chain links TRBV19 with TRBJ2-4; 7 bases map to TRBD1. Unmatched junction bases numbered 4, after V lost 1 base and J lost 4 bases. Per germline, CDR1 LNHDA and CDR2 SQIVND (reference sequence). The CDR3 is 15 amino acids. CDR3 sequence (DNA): TGTGCCAGTAGTATAGTTGGGACAGATAAAAACATTCAGTACTTC. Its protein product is CASSIVGTDKNIQYF.

Written as DNA, the CDR3 is TGCAGCGTGAGGATCGGACATCAGCCCCAGCATTTT. It codes for CSVRIGHQPQHF. The rearrangement links TRBV29-1 to TRBJ1-5, with no clear D. Germline V gives CDR1 SQVTM, CDR2 ANQGSEA. The CDR3 is 12 residues long. The ends were cut back, 6 bases at V and 5 bases at J, with 11 bases in the middle.

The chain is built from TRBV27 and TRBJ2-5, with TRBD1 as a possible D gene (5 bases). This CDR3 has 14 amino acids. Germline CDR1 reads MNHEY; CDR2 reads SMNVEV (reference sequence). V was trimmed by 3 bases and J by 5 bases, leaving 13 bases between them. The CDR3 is CASSFSGNFETQYF. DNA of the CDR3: TGTGCCAGCAGTTTTTCAGGGAACTTTGAGACCCAGTACTTC.

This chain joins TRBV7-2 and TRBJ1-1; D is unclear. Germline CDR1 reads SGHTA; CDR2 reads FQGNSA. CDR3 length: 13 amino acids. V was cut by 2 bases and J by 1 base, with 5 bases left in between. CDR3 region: CASSLYGNTEAFF. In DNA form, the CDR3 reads TGTGCCAGCAGCTTATACGGGAACACTGAAGCTTTCTTT.

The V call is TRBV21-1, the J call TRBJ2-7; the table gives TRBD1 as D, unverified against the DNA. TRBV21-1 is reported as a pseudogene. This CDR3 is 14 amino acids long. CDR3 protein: CARTIPGQRYEQYF. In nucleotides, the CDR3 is TGTGCCAGAACTATCCCGGGACAGAGGTACGAGCAGTACTTC.

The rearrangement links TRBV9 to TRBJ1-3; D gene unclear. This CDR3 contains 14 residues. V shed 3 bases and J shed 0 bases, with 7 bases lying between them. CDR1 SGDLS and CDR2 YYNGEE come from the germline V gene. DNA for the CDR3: TGTGCCAGCAGCGAGGTTATCTCTGGAAACACCATATATTTT. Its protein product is CASSEVISGNTIYF.

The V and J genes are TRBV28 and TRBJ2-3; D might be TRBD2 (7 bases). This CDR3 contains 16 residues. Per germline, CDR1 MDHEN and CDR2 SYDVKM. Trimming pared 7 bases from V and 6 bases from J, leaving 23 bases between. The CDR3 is CASTDMRGGAQDTQYF. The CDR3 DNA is TGTGCCAGCACCGACATGAGGGGGGGGGCCCAGGATACGCAGTATTTT. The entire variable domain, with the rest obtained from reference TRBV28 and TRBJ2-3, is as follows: DVKVTQSSRYLVKRTGEKVFLECVQDMDHENMFWYRQDPGLGLRLIYFSYDVKMKEKGDIPEGYSVSREKKERFSLILESASTNQTSMYLCASTDMRGGAQDTQYFGPGTRLTVL.

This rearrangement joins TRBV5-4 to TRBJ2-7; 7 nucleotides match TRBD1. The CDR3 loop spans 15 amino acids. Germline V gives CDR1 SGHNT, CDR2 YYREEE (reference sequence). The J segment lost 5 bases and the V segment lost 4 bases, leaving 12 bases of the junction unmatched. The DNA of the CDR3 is TGTGCCAGCAGCATGCGAGGGGGCAGGGCCGACGAGCAGTACTTC. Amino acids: CASSMRGGRADEQYF.

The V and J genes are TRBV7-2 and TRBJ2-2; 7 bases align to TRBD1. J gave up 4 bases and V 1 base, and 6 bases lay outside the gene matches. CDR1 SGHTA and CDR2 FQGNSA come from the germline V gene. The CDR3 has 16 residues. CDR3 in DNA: TGTGCCAGCAGCTTAGTGTCAGGGGGTCCCACCGGGGAGCTGTTTTTT. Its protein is CASSLVSGGPTGELFF.

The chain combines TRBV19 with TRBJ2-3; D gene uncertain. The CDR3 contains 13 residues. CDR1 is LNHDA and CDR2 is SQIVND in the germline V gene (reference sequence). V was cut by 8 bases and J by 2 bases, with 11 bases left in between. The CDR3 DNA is TGTGCCAGTGGCAGGCAGCCCACAGATACGCAGTATTTT. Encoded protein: CASGRQPTDTQYF.

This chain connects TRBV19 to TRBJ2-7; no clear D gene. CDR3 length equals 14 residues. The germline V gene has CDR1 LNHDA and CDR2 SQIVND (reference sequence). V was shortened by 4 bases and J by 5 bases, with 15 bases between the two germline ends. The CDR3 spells CASSNGRVTHEQYF. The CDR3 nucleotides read TGTGCCAGTAGTAACGGACGGGTAACCCACGAGCAGTACTTC. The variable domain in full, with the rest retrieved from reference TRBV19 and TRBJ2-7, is DGGITQSPKYLFRKEGQNVTLSCEQNLNHDAMYWYRQDPGQGLRLIYYSQIVNDFQKGDIAEGYSVSREKKESFPLTVTSAQKNPTAFYLCASSNGRVTHEQYFGPGTRLTVT.

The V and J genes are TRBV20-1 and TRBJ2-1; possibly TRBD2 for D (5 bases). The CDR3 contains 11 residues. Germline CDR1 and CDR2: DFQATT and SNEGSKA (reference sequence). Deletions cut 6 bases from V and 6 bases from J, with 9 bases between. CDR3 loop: CSAPLVNEQFF. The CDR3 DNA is TGCAGTGCCCCACTAGTCAATGAGCAGTTCTTC.

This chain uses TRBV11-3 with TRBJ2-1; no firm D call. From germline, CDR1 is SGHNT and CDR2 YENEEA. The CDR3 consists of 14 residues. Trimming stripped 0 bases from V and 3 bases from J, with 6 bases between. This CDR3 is CASSLDTDYNEQFF. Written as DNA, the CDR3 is TGTGCCAGCAGCTTAGATACAGACTACAATGAGCAGTTCTTC.

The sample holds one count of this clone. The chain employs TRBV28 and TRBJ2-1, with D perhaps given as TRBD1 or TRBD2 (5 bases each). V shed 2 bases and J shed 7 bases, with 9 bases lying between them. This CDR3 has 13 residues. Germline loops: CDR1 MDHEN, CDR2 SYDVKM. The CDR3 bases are TGTGCCAGCAGTTTAGGGGGAAAGAATGAGCAGTTCTTC. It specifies CASSLGGKNEQFF.

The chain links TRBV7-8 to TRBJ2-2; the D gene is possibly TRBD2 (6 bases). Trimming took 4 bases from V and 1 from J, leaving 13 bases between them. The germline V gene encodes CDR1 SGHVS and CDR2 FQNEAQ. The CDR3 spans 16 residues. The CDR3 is CASSWRRGRNTGELFF. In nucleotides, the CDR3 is TGTGCCAGCAGCTGGCGGCGGGGACGGAACACCGGGGAGCTGTTTTTT.

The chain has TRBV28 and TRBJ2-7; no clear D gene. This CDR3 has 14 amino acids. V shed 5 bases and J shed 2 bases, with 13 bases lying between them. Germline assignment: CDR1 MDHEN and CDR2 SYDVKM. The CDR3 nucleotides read TGTGCCAGCAGTGCGATCTCAGGTGCCTACGAGCAGTACTTC. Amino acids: CASSAISGAYEQYF. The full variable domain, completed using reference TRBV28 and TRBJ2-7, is DVKVTQSSRYLVKRTGEKVFLECVQDMDHENMFWYRQDPGLGLRLIYFSYDVKMKEKGDIPEGYSVSREKKERFSLILESASTNQTSMYLCASSAISGAYEQYFGPGTRLTVT.

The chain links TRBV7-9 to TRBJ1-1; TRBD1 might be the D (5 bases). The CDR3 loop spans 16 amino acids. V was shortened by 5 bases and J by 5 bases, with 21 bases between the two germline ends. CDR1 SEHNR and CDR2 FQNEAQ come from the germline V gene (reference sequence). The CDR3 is CASSPGSGLSWTEAFF. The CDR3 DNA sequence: TGTGCCAGCAGCCCCGGGTCGGGGCTATCGTGGACTGAAGCTTTCTTT.

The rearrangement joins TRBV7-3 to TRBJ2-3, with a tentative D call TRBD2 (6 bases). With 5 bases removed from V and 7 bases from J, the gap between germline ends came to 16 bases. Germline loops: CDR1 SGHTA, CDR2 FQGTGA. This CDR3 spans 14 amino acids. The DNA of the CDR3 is TGTGCCAGCAGCCAAAGTGCGGGGACGAATACGCAGTATTTT. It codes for CASSQSAGTNTQYF. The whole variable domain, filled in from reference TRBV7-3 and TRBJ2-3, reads GAGVSQTPSNKVTEKGKYVELRCDPISGHTALYWYRQSLGQGPEFLIYFQGTGAADDSGLPNDRFFAVRPEGSVSTLKIQRTERGDSAVYLCASSQSAGTNTQYFGPGTRLTVL.

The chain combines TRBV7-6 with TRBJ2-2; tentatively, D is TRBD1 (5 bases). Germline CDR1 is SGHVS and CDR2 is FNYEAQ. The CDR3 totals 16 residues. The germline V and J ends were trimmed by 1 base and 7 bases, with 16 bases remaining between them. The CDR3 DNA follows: TGTGCCAGCAGCTTAGACAGGCAGATGTATGGCGGGGAGCTGTTTTTT. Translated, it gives CASSLDRQMYGGELFF.

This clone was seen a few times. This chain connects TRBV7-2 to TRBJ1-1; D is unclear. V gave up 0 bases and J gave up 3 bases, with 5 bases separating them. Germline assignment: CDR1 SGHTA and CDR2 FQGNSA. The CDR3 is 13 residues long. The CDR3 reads CASSLALYTEAFF. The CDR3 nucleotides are TGTGCCAGCAGCTTAGCCCTATACACTGAAGCTTTCTTT.

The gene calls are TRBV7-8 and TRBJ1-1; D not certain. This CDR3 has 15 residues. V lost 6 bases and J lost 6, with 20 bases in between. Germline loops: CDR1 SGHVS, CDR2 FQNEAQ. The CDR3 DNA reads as TGTGCCAGCAGGGCAGAACGGGCCGCCTTTTCTGAAGCTTTCTTT. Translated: CASRAERAAFSEAFF.

CDR3 DNA: TGTGCCGCCGTGGGGAGGTTTAGTGAGACCCAGTACTTC. This codes for CAAVGRFSETQYF. The V call is TRBV19, the J call TRBJ2-5; tentatively, D is TRBD2 (6 bases). Trimming stripped 11 bases from V and 5 bases from J, with 18 bases between. CDR1 is LNHDA, CDR2 SQIVND, per germline (reference sequence). The CDR3 covers 13 residues.

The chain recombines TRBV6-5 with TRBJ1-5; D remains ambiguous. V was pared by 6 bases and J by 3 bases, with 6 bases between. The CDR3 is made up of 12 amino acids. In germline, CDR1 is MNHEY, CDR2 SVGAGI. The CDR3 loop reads CASRHSNQPQHF. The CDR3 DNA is TGTGCCAGCAGACACTCCAATCAGCCCCAGCATTTT.

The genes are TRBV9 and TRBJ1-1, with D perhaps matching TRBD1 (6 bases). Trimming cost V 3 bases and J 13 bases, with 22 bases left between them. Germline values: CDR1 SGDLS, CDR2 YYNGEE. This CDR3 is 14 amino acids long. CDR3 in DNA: TGTGCCAGCAGCGCCCGGGACACGTGGGGTGACGGTTTCTTT. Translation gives CASSARDTWGDGFF.